This T cell receptor beta chain was sequenced in a study of tumor and adjacent non-tumor tissue in lung cancer. Study in general: Patients comprised some eleven adenocarcinoma, a couple of squamous cell carcinoma and 1 small cell lung cancer.

Three rounds of nested PCR, following a modified ARM-PCR protocol, produced the TCRbeta library. A single record per CDR3 protein comes from TCRdb applying MiXCR to the multiplex PCR reads. The sample includes 200,000 to 250,000 distinct CDR3 sequences, 71% of them seen just once. No cell sorting was done before RNA was extracted from the tissue. Donors were chemotherapy-naive, newly diagnosed lung cancer surgical patients in China, August–late 2014. As concerns this clonotype: Antigen unknown. At one boundary the junction diverges from the germline segment, which might be a read error.

Study-level findings and limits: Normal lung showed higher cumulative top 100 clone frequency than tumor.

The sample consisted of lung tumor tissue. The sequence was obtained from a man in his sixties with non-small cell lung cancer.

The CDR3: CASSCLAGPSYGQYF. CDR3 nucleotide sequence: TGTGCCAGCAGTTGTCTAGCGGGTCCCTCCTACGGGCAGTACTTC. The chain couples TRBV12-3 or TRBV12-4 to TRBJ2-7; TRBD2 matches 8 bases. This CDR3 has 15 residues.